This entry concerns a single T cell receptor (beta chain). Its target is unknown. When the RNA was reverse transcribed, random hexamers were used with an input of roughly 0.45 to 1 ug. TCRdb redid the calling of the immunoSEQ multiplex PCR reads with MiXCR, one entry per CDR3 protein. This table holds a few hundred thousand distinct CDR3 sequences, around 95% found once. This sample stems from a study of CD8 T cells in Susac syndrome. General study points: As the study acknowledged, the number of individuals in its TCR sequencing and HLA analysis was relatively small.

The V end lost 1 base, the J end lost 1 base, and 5 bases lay between the germline ends. This CDR3 spans 13 amino acids. Per the germline V gene, CDR1 is SGHVS and CDR2 is FQNEAQ. Blood CD8+ and CD4+ T cells underwent high-throughput TCR beta sequencing. V is TRBV7-8 and J is TRBJ2-7; D gene uncertain. Sequenced: CD4+ T cells from PBMCs. This clonotype was obtained from a human donor with multiple sclerosis. The CDR3 here is CASSLGESYEQYF. In DNA form, the CDR3 reads TGTGCCAGCAGCTTAGGCGAGTCCTACGAGCAGTACTTC.